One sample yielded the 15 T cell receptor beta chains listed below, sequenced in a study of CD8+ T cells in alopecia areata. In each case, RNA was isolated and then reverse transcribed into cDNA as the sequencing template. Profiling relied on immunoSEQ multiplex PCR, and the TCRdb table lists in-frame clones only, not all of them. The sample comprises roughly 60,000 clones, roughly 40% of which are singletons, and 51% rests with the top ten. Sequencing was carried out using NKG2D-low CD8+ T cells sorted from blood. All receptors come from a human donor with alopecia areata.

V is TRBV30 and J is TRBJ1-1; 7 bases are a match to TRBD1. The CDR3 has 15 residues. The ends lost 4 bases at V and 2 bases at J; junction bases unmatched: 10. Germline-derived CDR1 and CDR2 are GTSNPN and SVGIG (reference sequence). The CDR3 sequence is CAWNPSTGRNTEAFF. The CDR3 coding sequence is TGTGCCTGGAACCCATCGACAGGGCGAAACACTGAAGCTTTCTTT.

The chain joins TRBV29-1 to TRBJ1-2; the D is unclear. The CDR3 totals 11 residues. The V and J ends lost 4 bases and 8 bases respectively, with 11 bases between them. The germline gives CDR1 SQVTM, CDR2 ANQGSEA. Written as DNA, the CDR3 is TGCAGCGTTGTGACGATCGGCGGCTACACCTTC. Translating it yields CSVVTIGGYTF.

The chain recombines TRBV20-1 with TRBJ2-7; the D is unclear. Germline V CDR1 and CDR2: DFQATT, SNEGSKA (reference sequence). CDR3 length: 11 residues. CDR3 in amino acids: CSPTGGQEAYF. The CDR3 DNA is TGCAGCCCGACGGGCGGTCAAGAGGCGTACTTC.

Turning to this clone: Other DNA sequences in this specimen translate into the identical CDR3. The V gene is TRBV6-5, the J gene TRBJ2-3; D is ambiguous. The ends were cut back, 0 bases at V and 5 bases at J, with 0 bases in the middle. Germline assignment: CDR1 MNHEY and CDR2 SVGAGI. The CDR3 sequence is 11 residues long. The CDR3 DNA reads TGTGCCAGCAGTTACTCAGATACGCAGTATTTT. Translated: CASSYSDTQYF.

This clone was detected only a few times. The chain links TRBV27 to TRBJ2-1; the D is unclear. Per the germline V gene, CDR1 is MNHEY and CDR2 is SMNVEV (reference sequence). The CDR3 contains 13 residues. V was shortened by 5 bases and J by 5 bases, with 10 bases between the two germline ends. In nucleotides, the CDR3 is TGTGCCAGCAGTAAGACTGGACACAATGAGCAGTTCTTC. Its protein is CASSKTGHNEQFF.

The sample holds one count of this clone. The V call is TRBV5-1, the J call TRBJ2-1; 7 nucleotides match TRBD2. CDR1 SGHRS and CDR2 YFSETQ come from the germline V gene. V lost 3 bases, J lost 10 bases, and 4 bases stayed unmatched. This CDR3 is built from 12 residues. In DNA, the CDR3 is TGCGCCAGCAGCTCCCGGACTAGAGAGCAGTTCTTC. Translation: CASSSRTREQFF.

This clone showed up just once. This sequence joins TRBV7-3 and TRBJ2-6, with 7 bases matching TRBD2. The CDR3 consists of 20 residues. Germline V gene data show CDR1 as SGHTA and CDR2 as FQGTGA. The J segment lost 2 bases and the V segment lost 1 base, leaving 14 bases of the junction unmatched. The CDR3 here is CASSLKGSGLSWPGANVLTF. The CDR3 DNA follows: TGTGCCAGCAGCTTAAAGGGTAGCGGGCTGTCTTGGCCTGGGGCCAACGTCCTGACTTTC.

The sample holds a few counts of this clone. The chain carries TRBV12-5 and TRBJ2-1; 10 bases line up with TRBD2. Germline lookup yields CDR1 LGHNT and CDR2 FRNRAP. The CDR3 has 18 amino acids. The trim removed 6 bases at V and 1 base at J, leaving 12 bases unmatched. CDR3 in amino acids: CASGTLAGGELSYNEQFF. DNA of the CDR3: TGTGCTAGTGGAACCTTAGCGGGGGGAGAATTGTCCTACAATGAGCAGTTCTTC.

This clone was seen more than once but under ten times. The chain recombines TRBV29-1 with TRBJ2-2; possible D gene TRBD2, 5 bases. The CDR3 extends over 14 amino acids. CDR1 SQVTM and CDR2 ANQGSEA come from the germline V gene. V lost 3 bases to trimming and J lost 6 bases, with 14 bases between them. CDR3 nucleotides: TGCAGCGTTGATCTCTCGGGATTAGCCGGGGAGCTGTTTTTT. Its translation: CSVDLSGLAGELFF.

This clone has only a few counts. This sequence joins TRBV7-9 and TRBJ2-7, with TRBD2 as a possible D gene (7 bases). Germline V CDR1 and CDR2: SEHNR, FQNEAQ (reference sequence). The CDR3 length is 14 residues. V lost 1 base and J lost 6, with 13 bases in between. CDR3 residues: CASSLGGRGSEQYF. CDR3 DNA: TGTGCCAGCAGCTTAGGGGGGCGCGGGAGCGAGCAGTACTTC.

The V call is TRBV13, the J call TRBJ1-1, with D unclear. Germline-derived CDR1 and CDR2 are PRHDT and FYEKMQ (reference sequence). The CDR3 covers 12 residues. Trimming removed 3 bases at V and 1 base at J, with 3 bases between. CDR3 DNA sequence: TGTGCCAGCAGCTTCGGGAACACTGAAGCTTTCTTT. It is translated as CASSFGNTEAFF. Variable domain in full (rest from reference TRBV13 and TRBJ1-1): AAGVIQSPRHLIKEKRETATLKCYPIPRHDTVYWYQQGPGQDPQFLISFYEKMQSDKGSIPDRFSAQQFSDYHSELNMSSLELGDSALYFCASSFGNTEAFFGQGTRLTVV.

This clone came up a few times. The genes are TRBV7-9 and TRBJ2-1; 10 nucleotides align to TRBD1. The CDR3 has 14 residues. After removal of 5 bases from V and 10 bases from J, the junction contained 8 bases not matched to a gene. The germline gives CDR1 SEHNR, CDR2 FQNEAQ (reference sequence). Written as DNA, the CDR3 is TGTGCCAGCAGCCCCGGACAGGGGGTTCGAGAGCAGTTCTTC. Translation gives CASSPGQGVREQFF.

The CDR3 reads CAASGTVPPGWEQYF. The CDR3, as DNA: TGTGCCGCCAGCGGCACAGTGCCTCCAGGGTGGGAGCAGTACTTC. The chain joins TRBV14 to TRBJ2-7; possibly TRBD1 or TRBD2 for D (5 bases each). V lost 11 bases to trimming and J lost 7 bases, with 27 bases between them. This CDR3 has 15 amino acids. Germline assignment: CDR1 SGHDN and CDR2 FVKESK.

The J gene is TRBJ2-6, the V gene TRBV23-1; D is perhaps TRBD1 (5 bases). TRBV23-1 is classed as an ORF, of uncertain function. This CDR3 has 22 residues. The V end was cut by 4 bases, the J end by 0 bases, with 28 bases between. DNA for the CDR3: TGCGCCAGCAGTCTGGCGTGTTTCAGGGCCCTTCCTGACAACTCTGGGGCCAACGTCCTGACTTTC. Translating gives CASSLACFRALPDNSGANVLTF.

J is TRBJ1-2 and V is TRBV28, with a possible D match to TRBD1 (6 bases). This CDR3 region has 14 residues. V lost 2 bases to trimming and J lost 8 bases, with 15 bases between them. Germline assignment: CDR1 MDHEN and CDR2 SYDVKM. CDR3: CASSLMGGAEGYTF. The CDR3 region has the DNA TGTGCCAGCAGTTTAATGGGGGGCGCGGAAGGCTACACCTTC.